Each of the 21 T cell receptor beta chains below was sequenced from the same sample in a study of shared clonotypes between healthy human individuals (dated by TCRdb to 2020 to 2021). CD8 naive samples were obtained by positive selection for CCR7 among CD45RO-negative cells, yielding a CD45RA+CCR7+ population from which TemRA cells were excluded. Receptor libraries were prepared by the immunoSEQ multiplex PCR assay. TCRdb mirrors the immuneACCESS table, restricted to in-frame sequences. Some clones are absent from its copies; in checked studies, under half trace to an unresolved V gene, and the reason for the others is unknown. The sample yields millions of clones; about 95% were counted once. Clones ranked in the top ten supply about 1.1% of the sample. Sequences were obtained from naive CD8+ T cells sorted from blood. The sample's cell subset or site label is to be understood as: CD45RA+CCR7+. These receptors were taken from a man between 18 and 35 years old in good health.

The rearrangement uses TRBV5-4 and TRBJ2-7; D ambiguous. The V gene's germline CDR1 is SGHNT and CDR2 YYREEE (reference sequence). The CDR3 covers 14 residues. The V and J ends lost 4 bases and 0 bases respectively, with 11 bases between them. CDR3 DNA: TGTGCCAGCAGCCCGGACGGTCTCTCCTACGAGCAGTACTTC. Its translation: CASSPDGLSYEQYF.

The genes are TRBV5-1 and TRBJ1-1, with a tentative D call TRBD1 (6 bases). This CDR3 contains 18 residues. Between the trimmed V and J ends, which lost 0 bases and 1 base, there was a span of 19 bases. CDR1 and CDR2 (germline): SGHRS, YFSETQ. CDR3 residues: CASSLAPGVATQNTEAFF. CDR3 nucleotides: TGCGCCAGCAGCTTGGCCCCAGGGGTAGCGACCCAGAACACTGAAGCTTTCTTT.

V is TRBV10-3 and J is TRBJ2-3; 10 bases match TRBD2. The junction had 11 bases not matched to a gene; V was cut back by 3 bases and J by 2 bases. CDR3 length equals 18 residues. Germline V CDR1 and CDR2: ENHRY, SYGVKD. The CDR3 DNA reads TGTGCCATCAGTGACTCGCCTACTAGCGGGGACTTCACAGATACGCAGTATTTT. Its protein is CAISDSPTSGDFTDTQYF.

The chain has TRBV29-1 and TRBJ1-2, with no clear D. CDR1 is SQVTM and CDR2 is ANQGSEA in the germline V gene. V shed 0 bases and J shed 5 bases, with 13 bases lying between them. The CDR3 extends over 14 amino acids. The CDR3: CSVEDWAGDYGYTF. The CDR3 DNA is TGCAGCGTTGAAGATTGGGCAGGTGATTATGGCTACACCTTC.

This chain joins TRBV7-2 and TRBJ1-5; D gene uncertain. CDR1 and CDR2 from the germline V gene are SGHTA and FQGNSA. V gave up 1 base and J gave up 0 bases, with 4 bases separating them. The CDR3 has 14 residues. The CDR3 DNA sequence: TGTGCCAGCAGCTTAGGTCTTAGCAATCAGCCCCAGCATTTT. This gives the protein CASSLGLSNQPQHF.

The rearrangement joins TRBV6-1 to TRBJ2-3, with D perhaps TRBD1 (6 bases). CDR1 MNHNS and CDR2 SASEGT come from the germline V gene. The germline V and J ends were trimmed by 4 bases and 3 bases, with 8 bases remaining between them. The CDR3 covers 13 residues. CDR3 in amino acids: CASSGTVTDTQYF. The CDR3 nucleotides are TGTGCCAGCAGTGGGACAGTGACAGATACGCAGTATTTT.

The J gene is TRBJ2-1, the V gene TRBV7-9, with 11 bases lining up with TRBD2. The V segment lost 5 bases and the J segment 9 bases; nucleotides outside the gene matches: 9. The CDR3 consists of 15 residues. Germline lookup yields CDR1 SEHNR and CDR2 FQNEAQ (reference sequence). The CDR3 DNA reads TGTGCCAGCAGCCCGCCTAGCGGGGGGCCCAGTGAGCAGTTCTTC. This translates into CASSPPSGGPSEQFF.

Written as DNA, the CDR3 is TGTGCCAGCAGTTACAGCGGGGGGGAGGTTTACCGGGAGCTGTTTTTT. This encodes CASSYSGGEVYRELFF. This chain joins TRBV6-5 and TRBJ2-2; 10 bases map to TRBD2. V dropped 2 bases and J dropped 9; count of bases not matched to a gene: 9. CDR1 and CDR2 (germline): MNHEY, SVGAGI. This CDR3 has 16 residues.

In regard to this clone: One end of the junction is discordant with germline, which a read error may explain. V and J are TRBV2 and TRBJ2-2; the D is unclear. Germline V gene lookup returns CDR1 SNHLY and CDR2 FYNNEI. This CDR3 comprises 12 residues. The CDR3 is CTSPRNTGELFF. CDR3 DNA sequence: TGTACCAGCCCCCGGAACACCGGGGAGCTGTTTTTT. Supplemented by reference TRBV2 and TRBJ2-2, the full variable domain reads EPEVTQTPSHQVTQMGQEVILRCVPISNHLYFYWYRQILGQKVEFLVSFYNNEISEKSEIFDDQFSVERPDGSNFTLKIRSTKLEDSAMYFCTSPRNTGELFFGEGSRLTVL.

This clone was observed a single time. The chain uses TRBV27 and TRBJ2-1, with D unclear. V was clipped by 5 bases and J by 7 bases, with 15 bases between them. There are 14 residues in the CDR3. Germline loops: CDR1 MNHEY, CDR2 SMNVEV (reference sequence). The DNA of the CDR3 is TGTGCCAGCAGTCTCCGCGCCGTGATGAATGAGCAGTTCTTC. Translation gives CASSLRAVMNEQFF.

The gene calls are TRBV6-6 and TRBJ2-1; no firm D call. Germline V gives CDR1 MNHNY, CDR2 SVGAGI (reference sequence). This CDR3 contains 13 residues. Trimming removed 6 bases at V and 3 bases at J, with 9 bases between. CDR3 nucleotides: TGTGCCAGCAGCCAGACGATCTACAATGAGCAGTTCTTC. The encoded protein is CASSQTIYNEQFF.

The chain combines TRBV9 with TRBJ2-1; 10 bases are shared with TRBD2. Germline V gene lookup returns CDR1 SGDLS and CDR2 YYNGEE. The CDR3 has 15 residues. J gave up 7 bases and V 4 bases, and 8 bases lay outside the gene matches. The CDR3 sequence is CASSPQSGGVNEQFF. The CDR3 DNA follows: TGTGCCAGCAGCCCCCAAAGCGGGGGGGTGAATGAGCAGTTCTTC.

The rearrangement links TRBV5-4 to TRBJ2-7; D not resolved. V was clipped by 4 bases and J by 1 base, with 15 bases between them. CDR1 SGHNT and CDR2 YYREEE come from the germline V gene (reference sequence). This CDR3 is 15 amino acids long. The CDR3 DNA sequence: TGTGCCAGCAGCGGTCGGGTAGTTCCGTCCTACGAGCAGTACTTC. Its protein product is CASSGRVVPSYEQYF.

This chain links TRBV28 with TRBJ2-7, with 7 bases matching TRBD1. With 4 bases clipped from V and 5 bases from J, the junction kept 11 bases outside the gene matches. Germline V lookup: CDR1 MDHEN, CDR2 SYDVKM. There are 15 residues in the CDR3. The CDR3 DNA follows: TGTGCCAGCAGTTCTCCCGGGACAGCTGTTCACGAGCAGTACTTC. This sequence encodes CASSSPGTAVHEQYF.

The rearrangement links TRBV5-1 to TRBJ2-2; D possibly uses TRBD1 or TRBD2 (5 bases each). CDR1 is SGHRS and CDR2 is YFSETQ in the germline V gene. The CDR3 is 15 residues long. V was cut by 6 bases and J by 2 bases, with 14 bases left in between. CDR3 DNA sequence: TGCGCCAGCAACCCCGGGACCGCTAACACCGGGGAGCTGTTTTTT. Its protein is CASNPGTANTGELFF. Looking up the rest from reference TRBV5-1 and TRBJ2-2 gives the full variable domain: KAGVTQTPRYLIKTRGQQVTLSCSPISGHRSVSWYQQTPGQGLQFLFEYFSETQRNKGNFPGRFSGRQFSNSRSEMNVSTLELGDSALYLCASNPGTANTGELFFGEGSRLTVL.

The CDR3 DNA reads TGCGCCAGCAGTGACGGCTCTGGAAACACCATATATTTT. Residues: CASSDGSGNTIYF. V is TRBV10-2 and J is TRBJ1-3; D is unclear. Germline V gene lookup returns CDR1 WSHSY and CDR2 SAAADI. The CDR3 spans 13 residues. Trimming took 3 bases from V and 0 from J, leaving 3 bases between them.

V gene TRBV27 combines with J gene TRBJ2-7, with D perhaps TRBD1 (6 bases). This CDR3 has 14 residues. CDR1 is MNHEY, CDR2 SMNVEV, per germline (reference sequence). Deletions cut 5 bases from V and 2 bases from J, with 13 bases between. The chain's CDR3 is CASSHREGTYEQYF. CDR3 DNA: TGTGCCAGCAGTCACAGGGAAGGAACCTACGAGCAGTACTTC.

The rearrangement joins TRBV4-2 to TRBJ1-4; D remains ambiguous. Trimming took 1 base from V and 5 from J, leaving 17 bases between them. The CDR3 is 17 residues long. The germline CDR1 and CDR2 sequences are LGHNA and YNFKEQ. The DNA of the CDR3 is TGTGCCAGCAGCCAAGCCCGCGGTCTCGGGCCGAATGAAAAACTGTTTTTT. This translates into CASSQARGLGPNEKLFF.

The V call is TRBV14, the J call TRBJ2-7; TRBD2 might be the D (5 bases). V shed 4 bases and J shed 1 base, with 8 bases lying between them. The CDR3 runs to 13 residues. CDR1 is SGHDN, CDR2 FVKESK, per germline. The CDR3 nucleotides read TGTGCCAGCAGCCTTCTAGCATCCTACGAGCAGTACTTC. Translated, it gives CASSLLASYEQYF. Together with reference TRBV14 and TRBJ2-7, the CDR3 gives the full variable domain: EAGVTQFPSHSVIEKGQTVTLRCDPISGHDNLYWYRRVMGKEIKFLLHFVKESKQDESGMPNNRFLAERTGGTYSTLKVQPAELEDSGVYFCASSLLASYEQYFGPGTRLTVT.

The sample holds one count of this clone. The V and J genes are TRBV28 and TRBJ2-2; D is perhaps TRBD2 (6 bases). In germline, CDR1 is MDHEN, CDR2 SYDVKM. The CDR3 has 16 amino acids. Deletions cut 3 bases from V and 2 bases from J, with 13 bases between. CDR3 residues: CASSLDYPINTGELFF. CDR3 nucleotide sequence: TGTGCCAGCAGTTTGGACTACCCGATTAACACCGGGGAGCTGTTTTTT. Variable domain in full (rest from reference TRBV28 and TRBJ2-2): DVKVTQSSRYLVKRTGEKVFLECVQDMDHENMFWYRQDPGLGLRLIYFSYDVKMKEKGDIPEGYSVSREKKERFSLILESASTNQTSMYLCASSLDYPINTGELFFGEGSRLTVL.

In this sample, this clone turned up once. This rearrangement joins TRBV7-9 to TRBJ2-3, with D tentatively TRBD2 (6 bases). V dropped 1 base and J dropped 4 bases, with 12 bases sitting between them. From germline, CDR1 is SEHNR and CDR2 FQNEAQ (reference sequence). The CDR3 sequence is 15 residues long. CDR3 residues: CASSLVRGLADTQYF. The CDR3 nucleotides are TGTGCCAGCAGCTTAGTGCGGGGTTTGGCAGATACGCAGTATTTT.